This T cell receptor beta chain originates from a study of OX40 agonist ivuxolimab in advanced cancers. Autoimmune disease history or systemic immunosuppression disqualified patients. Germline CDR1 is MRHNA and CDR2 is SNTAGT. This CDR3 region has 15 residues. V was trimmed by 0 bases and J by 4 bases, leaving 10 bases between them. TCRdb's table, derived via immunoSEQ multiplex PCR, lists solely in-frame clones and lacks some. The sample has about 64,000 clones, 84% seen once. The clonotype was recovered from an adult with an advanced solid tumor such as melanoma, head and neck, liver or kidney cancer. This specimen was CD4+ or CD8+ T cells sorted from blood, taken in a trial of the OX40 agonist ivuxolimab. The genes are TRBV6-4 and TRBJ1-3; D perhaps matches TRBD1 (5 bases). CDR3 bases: TGTGCCAGCAGTGACTCAACGCGACAGGGAAACACCATATATTTT. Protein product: CASSDSTRQGNTIYF.